Listed here is a single TCR beta chain. Its antigen is unidentified. V trimming: 5 bases; J trimming: 6 bases; junction bases outside the gene matches: 7. Per germline, CDR1 LNHDA and CDR2 SQIVND (reference sequence). The CDR3 runs to 15 residues. This specimen belongs to a study of shared clonotypes between healthy human individuals. About the research overall: Each donor's CD4 naive and CD4 memory cells filled three plates apiece, CD8 naive two, and CD8 memory one. Regarding the study as a whole: Generally, naive subsets came out with larger estimated richness than memory subsets.

The protocol was immunoSEQ multiplex PCR, while the TCRdb copy is restricted to in-frame clones and leaves out a portion. Here the sample spans about 990,000 clones, approximately 80% being singletons. This TCR derives from a man aged 18 to 30 in good health. Some clones in this sample may be carry-over from other donors' samples. The rearrangement links TRBV19 to TRBJ2-2; 9 bases line up with TRBD2. Sequencing was done on a sample of memory CD4+ T cells from PBMCs. As to subset: CD45RA-negative fraction. The CDR3: CASSRLAGDAGELFF. The CDR3 DNA sequence: TGTGCCAGTAGTCGGTTAGCGGGGGATGCCGGGGAGCTGTTTTTT.